Listed here is a single TCR beta chain. Its antigen is still unknown. No base-level quality is on record; no much larger clone is a single base apart. Genomic DNA was extracted from sorted cells for sequencing of the TCRbeta CDR3 region. The immunoSEQ Assay was used for sequencing of TCRbeta CDR3 regions. TCRdb provides this immuneACCESS table in a form limited to in-frame rearrangements. Some clones are lacking; in checked studies, under half of them reflect an unresolved V gene, and why the rest are absent is not known. A total of about 96,000 clones appear in this sample, under 90% of them only once. Jointly, the top ten make up about 5.8% of the sample. Patients with autoimmune disease history or receiving systemic immunosuppression were excluded from the trial. Peripheral blood for TCR sequencing was collected from all dose cohorts at baseline, on cycle 4 day 1, and on cycle 7 day 1. Samples came from an open-label, multicenter, first-in-human phase I dose-escalation trial of ivuxolimab. The trial enrolled adults with locally advanced or metastatic head and neck squamous cell, hepatocellular, melanoma or renal cell carcinoma. Before TCR sequencing, CD4+ and CD8+ T cells were separately sorted from peripheral blood.

The CDR3 starts with the cysteine, ends with the phenylalanine, and has 22 residues. Only the CDR3 portion is preserved as DNA: 66 bases, with reading frame beginning at the first base. The V end gives up 0 bases and the J end 3 bases, leaving 25 bases in the junction not matched to a gene. CDR1 and CDR2, per the germline V gene, are SGHTA and FQGTGA. This sample stems from a study of OX40 agonist ivuxolimab in advanced cancers. Notes on the research overall: Ivuxolimab was a fully human IgG2 agonistic monoclonal antibody targeting the costimulatory receptor OX40 (CD134). Intravenous ivuxolimab was administered to patients every 2 weeks at six dose levels: 0.01, 0.1, 0.3, 1.5, 3 and 10 mg/kg. Of the 52 patients in dose escalation, around 20 had hepatocellular carcinoma, around 15 had melanoma, 9 had renal cell carcinoma and 9 had head and neck cancer. In the dose-escalation cohort, over 65% of patients were male, and the mean age was approximately 60 years, with a range of 23 to 79. Prior anti-PD-1, anti-PD-L1 or anti-CTLA-4 therapy was permitted, and approximately 40% of dose-escalation patients had received checkpoint inhibitors. Three dose-escalation patients achieved partial responses, one with hepatocellular carcinoma and two with cutaneous melanoma. Peripheral TCRbeta sequencing was intended to test whether TCR sequence diversity was altered and clonal T-cell expansion was caused by ivuxolimab. The paper covers the monotherapy dose-escalation part of the phase I ivuxolimab trial, which included N of about 50 patients. Results the study describes overall, beyond this receptor: After ivuxolimab, CD8+ T cells had more expanded clones than CD4+ T cells on average. At doses of 0.1 to 3.0 mg/kg, clonal expansion of both CD4+ and CD8+ blood T cells was observed from baseline to week 6. Partial responders in the 0.1-3.0 mg/kg groups had among the lowest normalized peripheral clonal expansion, especially among CD8+ T cells. The antigen specificity of the clonally expanded peripheral T cells was not determined. Low levels of normalized T-cell clonal expansion were also seen in some patients who did not respond.

This specimen was CD4+ or CD8+ T cells sorted from blood, taken in a trial of the OX40 agonist ivuxolimab. The TCR comes from an adult with an advanced solid tumor such as melanoma, head and neck, liver or kidney cancer. This chain joins TRBV7-3 to TRBJ2-7, with 8 bases matching TRBD2. The base sequence is TGTGCCAGCAGCTTAACCCCCCAACCCTTTGGGACTAGACATGGATTTCTCTACGAGCAGTACTTC. This codes for CASSLTPQPFGTRHGFLYEQYF.